What follows is one TCR beta chain and its context. This sample stems from a study of blood T cell repertoires in COVID-19. Authors' processing steps: Reference gene primer amplification in the assay estimated nucleated cell counts. Generated by immunoSEQ multiplex PCR, the TCRdb table keeps only in-frame clones and is missing some. The V and J calls and clone size come from that table; D and trimming were worked out from the DNA. The sample lists hundreds of thousands of clones; around 87% were seen once. This CDR3 has 15 amino acids. The germline V and J ends were trimmed by 9 bases and 5 bases, with 21 bases remaining between them. Germline assignment: CDR1 SEHNR and CDR2 FQNEAQ (reference sequence).

This chain joins TRBV7-9 and TRBJ2-3; perhaps TRBD2 as D (6 bases). The source is a woman aged 45 to 65 who had recovered from COVID-19. Sequences were obtained from PBMCs or T cells enriched from blood (not recorded which). CDR3 amino acids: CASHRSQRVVDTQYF. DNA of the CDR3: TGTGCCAGTCATAGATCCCAGCGGGTCGTAGATACGCAGTATTTT.